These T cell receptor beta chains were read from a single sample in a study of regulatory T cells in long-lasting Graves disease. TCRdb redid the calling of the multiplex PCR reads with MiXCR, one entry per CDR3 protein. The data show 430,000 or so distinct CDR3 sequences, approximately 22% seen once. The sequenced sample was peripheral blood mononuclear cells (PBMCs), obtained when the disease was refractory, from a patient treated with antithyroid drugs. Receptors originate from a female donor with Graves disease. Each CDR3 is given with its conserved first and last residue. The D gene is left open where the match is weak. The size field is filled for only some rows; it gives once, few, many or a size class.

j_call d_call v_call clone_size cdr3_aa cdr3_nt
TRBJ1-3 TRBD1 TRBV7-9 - CASTAPPGTGQENTIYF TGTGCCAGCACCGCGCCGCCTGGGACAGGGCAGGAAAACACCATATATTTT
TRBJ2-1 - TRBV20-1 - CSARADSYNEQFF TGCAGTGCTAGAGCGGACAGCTACAATGAGCAGTTCTTC
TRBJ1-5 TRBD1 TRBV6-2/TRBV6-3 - CASSSPGQGIYSNQPQHF TGTGCCAGCAGCTCCCCGGGACAGGGGATTTATAGCAATCAGCCCCAGCATTTT
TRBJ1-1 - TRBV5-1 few CASSPDGTEAFF TGCGCCAGCAGCCCGGACGGAACTGAAGCTTTCTTT
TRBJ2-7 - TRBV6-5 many CASSWAQGTNYEQYF TGTGCCAGCAGTTGGGCCCAGGGAACAAACTACGAGCAGTACTTC
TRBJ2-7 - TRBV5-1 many CASSLWGDGGLYEQYF TGCGCCAGCAGCTTGTGGGGGGATGGCGGACTCTACGAGCAGTACTTC
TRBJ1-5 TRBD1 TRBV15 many CATSRGGTDFTQYLHF TGTGCCACCAGCAGAGGAGGGACAGATTTTACCCAGTACCTGCATTTT
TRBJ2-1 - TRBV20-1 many CSARVRGNNEQFF TGCAGTGCTAGAGTTAGGGGCAACAATGAGCAGTTCTTC
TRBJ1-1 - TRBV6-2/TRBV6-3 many CASSYSVNTEAFF TGTGCCAGCAGTTACTCGGTGAACACTGAAGCTTTCTTT
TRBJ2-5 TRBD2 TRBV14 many CASSLRLAGELETQYF TGTGCCAGCAGCCTAAGACTAGCGGGAGAGCTAGAGACCCAGTACTTC
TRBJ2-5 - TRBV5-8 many CASSPGRSQQETQYF TGTGCCAGCAGCCCAGGCAGGTCACAGCAAGAGACCCAGTACTTC
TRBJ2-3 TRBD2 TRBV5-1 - CASSLASGMRTDTQYF TGCGCCAGCAGCTTGGCTAGCGGGATGCGTACAGATACGCAGTATTTT
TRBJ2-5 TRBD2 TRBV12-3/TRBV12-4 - CASSLSLAGVKTQYF TGTGCCAGCAGTTTGAGTCTAGCGGGAGTCAAGACCCAGTACTTC
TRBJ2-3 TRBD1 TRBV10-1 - CASSEDRPTDTQYF TGCGCCAGCAGCGAGGACAGGCCGACAGATACGCAGTATTTT
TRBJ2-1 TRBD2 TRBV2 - CASQSSGNYNEQFF TGTGCCAGCCAATCTAGCGGAAACTACAATGAGCAGTTCTTC
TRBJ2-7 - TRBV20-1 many CSATRQAPGSYEQYF TGCAGTGCTACCCGACAGGCTCCAGGTTCCTACGAGCAGTACTTC
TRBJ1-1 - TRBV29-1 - CSPPPAMNTEAFF TGCAGCCCCCCTCCAGCCATGAACACTGAAGCTTTCTTT
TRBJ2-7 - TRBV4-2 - CASSQGVESYEQYF TGTGCCAGCAGCCAAGGGGTGGAGTCCTACGAGCAGTACTTC
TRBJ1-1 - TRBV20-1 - CSAGPPDDAEAFF TGCAGTGCTGGCCCCCCAGATGACGCTGAAGCTTTCTTT
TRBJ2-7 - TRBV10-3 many CAISEGGVSVEQYF TGTGCCATCAGTGAGGGCGGTGTGTCGGTCGAGCAGTACTTC
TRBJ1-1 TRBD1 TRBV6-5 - CASSWTGENTEAFF TGTGCCAGCAGTTGGACAGGGGAGAACACTGAAGCTTTCTTT
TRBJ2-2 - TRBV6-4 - CASIEALSGELFF TGTGCCAGCATCGAGGCGCTCAGCGGGGAGCTGTTTTTT
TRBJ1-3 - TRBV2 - CTSRDNTIYF TGTACCAGCAGGGACAACACCATATATTTT
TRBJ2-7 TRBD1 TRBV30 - CAWETGGFEQYF TGTGCCTGGGAGACAGGGGGTTTCGAGCAGTACTTC
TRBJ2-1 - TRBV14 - CASSLLGASSYNEQFF TGTGCCAGCAGCCTCCTCGGCGCAAGCTCCTACAATGAGCAGTTCTTC
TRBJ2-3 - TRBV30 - CAWRQTGTDTQYF TGTGCCTGGAGGCAGACCGGCACAGATACGCAGTATTTT
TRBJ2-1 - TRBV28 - CASSLGESSEQFF TGTGCCAGCAGTTTGGGAGAAAGCAGTGAGCAGTTCTTC
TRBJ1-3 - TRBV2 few CANRVGNTIYF TGTGCCAACAGGGTCGGAAACACCATATATTTT
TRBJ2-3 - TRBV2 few CASSEDPTTDTQYF TGTGCCAGCAGTGAAGACCCAACCACAGATACGCAGTATTTT
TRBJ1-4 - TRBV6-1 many CASRPTGRDEKLFF TGTGCCAGCAGACCTACAGGGAGGGATGAAAAACTGTTTTTT
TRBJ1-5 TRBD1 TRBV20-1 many CSAPDPGQGRNQPQHF TGCAGTGCTCCTGATCCGGGACAGGGTAGGAATCAGCCCCAGCATTTT
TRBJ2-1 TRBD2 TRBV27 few CASSLSGGSWYNEQFF TGTGCCAGCAGTTTATCAGGCGGGAGTTGGTACAATGAGCAGTTCTTC
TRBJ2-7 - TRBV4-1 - CASSQVGTIYEQYF TGCGCCAGCAGCCAAGTCGGGACAATCTACGAGCAGTACTTC
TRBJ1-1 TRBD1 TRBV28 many CASRRQGLTNTEAFF TGTGCCAGCAGAAGACAGGGGTTGACGAACACTGAAGCTTTCTTT
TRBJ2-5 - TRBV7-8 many CASSGGSGGETQYF TGTGCCAGCAGCGGTGGGAGTGGTGGGGAGACCCAGTACTTC
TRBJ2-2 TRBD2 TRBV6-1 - CASRRTSGVQELFF TGTGCCAGCAGAAGGACTAGCGGGGTCCAGGAGCTGTTTTTT
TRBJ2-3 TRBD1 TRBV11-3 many CASSTPGTADTQYF TGTGCCAGCAGCACGCCGGGGACAGCAGATACGCAGTATTTT
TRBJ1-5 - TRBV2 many CASSEGGQPQHF TGTGCCAGCAGTGAAGGGGGCCAGCCCCAGCATTTT
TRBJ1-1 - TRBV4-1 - CASSSTVGGTEAFF TGCGCCAGCAGCTCTACAGTAGGGGGGACTGAAGCTTTCTTT
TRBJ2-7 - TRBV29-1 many CSAGGARSYEQYF TGCAGCGCTGGAGGGGCAAGGAGCTACGAGCAGTACTTC
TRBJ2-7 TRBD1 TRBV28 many CASSFGTGNYEQYF TGTGCCAGCAGTTTCGGGACAGGCAACTACGAGCAGTACTTC
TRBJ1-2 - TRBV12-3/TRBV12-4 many CATSKDHLSYGYTF TGTGCCACCTCCAAGGACCATCTTAGCTATGGCTACACCTTC
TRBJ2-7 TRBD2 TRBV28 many CASRPGTSGYEQYF TGTGCCAGCAGACCCGGGACTAGCGGCTACGAGCAGTACTTC
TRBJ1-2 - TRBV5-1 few CASSLGSGVGYTF TGCGCCAGCAGCTTGGGGTCAGGAGTCGGCTACACCTTC
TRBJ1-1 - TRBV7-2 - CASSLGPGSTEAFF TGTGCCAGCAGCTTAGGGCCGGGAAGCACTGAAGCTTTCTTT
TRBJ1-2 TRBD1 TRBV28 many CASSRDRGSGGYTF TGTGCCAGCAGCCGTGACAGGGGCTCTGGCGGCTACACCTTC
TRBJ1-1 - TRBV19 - CASSIKAGLLNTEAFF TGTGCCAGTAGTATCAAAGCAGGGCTACTGAACACTGAAGCTTTCTTT
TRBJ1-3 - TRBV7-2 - CASSLMRLTSGNTIYF TGTGCCAGCAGCTTGATGCGGCTCACATCTGGAAACACCATATATTTT
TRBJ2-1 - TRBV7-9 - CASSQGGDEQFF TGTGCCAGCAGCCAAGGGGGGGATGAGCAGTTCTTC
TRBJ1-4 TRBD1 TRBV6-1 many CASHDPGQREKLFF TGTGCCAGCCACGATCCGGGACAGCGTGAAAAACTGTTTTTT
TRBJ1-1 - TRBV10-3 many CAAISESQAFF TGTGCCGCCATCAGTGAGTCTCAAGCTTTCTTT
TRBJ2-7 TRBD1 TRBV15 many CATSRVYGQGAVEQYF TGTGCCACCAGCAGAGTGTATGGACAGGGGGCGGTCGAGCAGTACTTC
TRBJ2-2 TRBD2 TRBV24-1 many CATSDSGLVNTGELFF TGTGCCACCAGTGACTCGGGACTAGTCAACACCGGGGAGCTGTTTTTT